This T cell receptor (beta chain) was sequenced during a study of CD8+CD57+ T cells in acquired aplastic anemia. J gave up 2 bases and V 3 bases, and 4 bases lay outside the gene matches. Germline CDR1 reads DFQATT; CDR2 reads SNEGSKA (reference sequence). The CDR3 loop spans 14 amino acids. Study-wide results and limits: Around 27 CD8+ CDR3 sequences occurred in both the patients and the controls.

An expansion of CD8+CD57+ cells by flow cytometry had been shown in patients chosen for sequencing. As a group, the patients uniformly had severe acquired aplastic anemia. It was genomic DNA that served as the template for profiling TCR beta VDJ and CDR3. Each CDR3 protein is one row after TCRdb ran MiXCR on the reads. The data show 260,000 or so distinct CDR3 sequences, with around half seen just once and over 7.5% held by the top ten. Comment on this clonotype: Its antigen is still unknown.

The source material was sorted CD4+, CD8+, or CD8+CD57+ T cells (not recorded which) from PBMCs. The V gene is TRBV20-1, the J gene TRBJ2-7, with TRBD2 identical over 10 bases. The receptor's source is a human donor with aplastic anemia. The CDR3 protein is CSASSSGRTYEQYF. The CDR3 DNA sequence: TGCAGTGCTAGTAGTAGCGGGAGGACCTACGAGCAGTACTTC.